The 4 T cell receptor beta chains presented below share a single source sample, sequenced in a study of regulatory T cells in long-lasting Graves disease. Specified time point: newly diagnosed GD, antithyroid drugs for less than 3 months. RNA extracted from PBMCs served as the sequencing template. Investigators prepared the TCR beta libraries by applying iRepertoire HTBI primers and Arm-PCR of CDR3 regions. TCRdb called the multiplex PCR reads again in MiXCR, with one record for every CDR3 protein. Of about 460,000 distinct CDR3 sequences in the sample, 13% to 15% were seen once. Separately, the same data were catalogued under a study of T cells in Graves' hyperthyroidism and ophthalmopathy.

The material sequenced was peripheral blood mononuclear cells (PBMCs), taken at new diagnosis, from a patient treated with antithyroid drugs. All receptors come from a woman between 45 and 65 years old with Graves disease.

In its sample, this clonotype was seen a few times. This chain links TRBV29-1 with TRBJ1-2; D perhaps matches TRBD1 (6 bases). Germline CDR1 and CDR2: SQVTM and ANQGSEA. Trimming took 2 bases from V and 2 from J, leaving 9 bases between them. This CDR3 is 13 amino acids long. The CDR3 DNA is TGCAGCGTTGAAACAGGGCGAAACTATGGCTACACCTTC. Its translation is CSVETGRNYGYTF.

This clonotype showed up many times. The chain has TRBV2 and TRBJ2-2; the match to TRBD2 covers 9 bases. Per germline, CDR1 SNHLY and CDR2 FYNNEI. Trimming removed 4 bases from V and 7 bases from J; junction bases left unmatched: 4. The CDR3 length is 14 residues. The CDR3 region is CASSVGAGGGELFF. DNA of the CDR3: TGTGCCAGCAGTGTTGGAGCGGGGGGCGGGGAGCTGTTTTTT.

This clonotype was counted many times. V gene TRBV6-1 combines with J gene TRBJ1-2, with D unclear. V was pared by 4 bases and J by 0 bases, with 6 bases between. The CDR3 loop spans 13 amino acids. Germline values: CDR1 MNHNS, CDR2 SASEGT. As DNA, the CDR3 is TGTGCCAGCAGTGCTAGAGCTAACTATGGCTACACCTTC. Its protein product is CASSARANYGYTF.

This clonotype occurred many times. This rearrangement joins TRBV11-2 to TRBJ2-5, with 13 bases aligning to TRBD2. The CDR3 length is 18 residues. Per the germline V gene, CDR1 is SGHAT and CDR2 is FQNNGV. Losses at the gene ends were 4 bases for V and 4 bases for J; bases not matched to a gene: 12. CDR3 bases: TGTGCCAGCAGCTCCCCAAGGACTAGCGGGAGTGGGGGAGAGACCCAGTACTTC. It is translated as CASSSPRTSGSGGETQYF.